This TCR beta chain originates from a study of T cell repertoires in ileal Crohn's disease. Study-wide context: At surgery, under 40% of patients smoked, with median disease duration 7.9 years. Overall study results and limits: Compared with CD4 T cells, sorted CD8 cells carried more expanded clones.

Only in-frame clones appear in the TCRdb table, and some are missing; sequencing was by immunoSEQ multiplex PCR. The sample lists around 5,400 clones, 70% to 80% occurring once. Time point here: inflamed ileum from the surgical specimen. There are a few counts of this clone. Its antigen remains unknown. Source material: ileal tissue. The sequence was obtained from an adult with Crohn's disease.

CDR3 nucleotides: TGTGCCAGTAGTGCCCGACAGGGAAGTGAGGAAAAACTGTTTTTT. This encodes CASSARQGSEEKLFF. The chain joins TRBV19 to TRBJ1-4, with 7 bases aligning to TRBD1. CDR1 and CDR2 from the germline V gene are LNHDA and SQIVND (reference sequence). The CDR3 loop spans 15 amino acids. V was pared by 5 bases and J by 8 bases, with 11 bases of the junction left unmatched. Together with reference TRBV19 and TRBJ1-4, the CDR3 gives the full variable domain: DGGITQSPKYLFRKEGQNVTLSCEQNLNHDAMYWYRQDPGQGLRLIYYSQIVNDFQKGDIAEGYSVSREKKESFPLTVTSAQKNPTAFYLCASSARQGSEEKLFFGSGTQLSVL.